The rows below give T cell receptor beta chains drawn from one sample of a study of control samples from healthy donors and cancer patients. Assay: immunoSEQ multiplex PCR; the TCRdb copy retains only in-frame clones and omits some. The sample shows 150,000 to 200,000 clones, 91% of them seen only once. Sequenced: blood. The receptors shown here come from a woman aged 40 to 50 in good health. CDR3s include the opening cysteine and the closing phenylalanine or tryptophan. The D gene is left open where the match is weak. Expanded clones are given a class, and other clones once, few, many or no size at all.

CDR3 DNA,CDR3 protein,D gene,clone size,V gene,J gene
TGTGCCAGCAGCATCCTCGACAGGTACCAAGAGACCCAGTACTTC,CASSILDRYQETQYF,-,-,TRBV5-5,TRBJ2-5
TGTGCCAGCAGCGTAGACTTCTTAGCGGGGGGCCTTTACACAGATACGCAGTATTTT,CASSVDFLAGGLYTDTQYF,TRBD2,-,TRBV9,TRBJ2-3
TGTGCCAGCAGTTACTCGACGGGTTCTCCGTATGGCTACACCTTC,CASSYSTGSPYGYTF,-,-,TRBV6-5,TRBJ1-2
TGTGCCAGCAGGTTTCAGGGGGCTGGCACTGAAGCTTTCTTT,CASRFQGAGTEAFF,TRBD1,few,TRBV3-1/TRBV3-2,TRBJ1-1
TGTGCCAGCAGCCCCGGACAGAGTCAGGCGGACTATGGCTACACCTTC,CASSPGQSQADYGYTF,-,-,TRBV5-4,TRBJ1-2
TGTGCCAGCAGCTTAGCGGCGAGCTACGAGCAGTACTTC,CASSLAASYEQYF,-,-,TRBV7-9,TRBJ2-7
TGCACCAGCAGCCATCAACGCCGGGTTTCGGCGGGGGGATACGAGCAGTACTTC,CTSSHQRRVSAGGYEQYF,-,few,TRBV1,TRBJ2-7
TGCGCCAGCAGCCCCGCCGGGGCCGTTAAGCTAGACTCCGAGCAGTACTTC,CASSPAGAVKLDSEQYF,-,-,TRBV5-1,TRBJ2-7
TGTGCCAGCAGTTACTCTGGGACAGGGGGGGAGCAGTACTTC,CASSYSGTGGEQYF,TRBD1,-,TRBV6-5,TRBJ2-7
TGTGCCAGCAGCTTCAACAGTGGGATGTACTTC,CASSFNSGMYF,-,-,TRBV28,TRBJ2-7
TGTGCCAGTAGTATTAGTTCCGGCGGATATGGCTACACCTTC,CASSISSGGYGYTF,-,-,TRBV19,TRBJ1-2
TGTGCCAGTAGTATCGTGGGATTGGGAAACACTGAAGCTTTCTTT,CASSIVGLGNTEAFF,-,-,TRBV19,TRBJ1-1
TGCGCCAGCAGCCAATCTCCCCCCCTAGCGGGGGGGACCAAAAACATTCAGTACTTC,CASSQSPPLAGGTKNIQYF,TRBD2,-,TRBV4-1,TRBJ2-4
TGTGCCAGCCCGGGGATGGGCACTGAAGCTTTCTTT,CASPGMGTEAFF,-,-,TRBV27,TRBJ1-1
TGCGCCAGCAGCTCGGACTACCACCCTGATGAGCAGTTCTTC,CASSSDYHPDEQFF,-,-,TRBV5-1,TRBJ2-1
TGTGCCAGCGAACGGGAGGTCGGTAATGAAAAACTGTTTTTT,CASEREVGNEKLFF,-,-,TRBV2,TRBJ1-4
TGTGCCAGCAGTGAAGTTGGCCGAGCGACTGGGGCCAACGTCCTGACTTTC,CASSEVGRATGANVLTF,-,-,TRBV6-1,TRBJ2-6
TGTGCCAGCAGTTACCTACCGGACAGGGGAAATGGCTACACCTTC,CASSYLPDRGNGYTF,TRBD1,-,TRBV6-5,TRBJ1-2
TGTGCCAGCAGCACGATGCGGGACACCGGGGAGCTGTTTTTT,CASSTMRDTGELFF,-,-,TRBV7-3,TRBJ2-2
TGTGCCAGCAGTCGCGGTATGGTGGTCTTGAGTCCGTCGGACGAGCAGTACTTC,CASSRGMVVLSPSDEQYF,-,-,TRBV3-1/TRBV3-2,TRBJ2-7
TGTGCCAGTAGTATGGGACCCGGACCCTGGGGCTACACCTTC,CASSMGPGPWGYTF,-,once,TRBV19,TRBJ1-2
TGTGCCAGCAGTCCAGACAGGGGGACTAATGAAAAACTGTTTTTT,CASSPDRGTNEKLFF,TRBD1,-,TRBV28,TRBJ1-4
TGTGCCAGCAGCTTGGCCGGGACAGGGGGTTACACCATATATTTT,CASSLAGTGGYTIYF,TRBD1,-,TRBV5-5,TRBJ1-3
TGCGCCAGCACTCCCGGGGGCGGCACTGAAGCTTTCTTT,CASTPGGGTEAFF,-,-,TRBV10-1,TRBJ1-1
TGTGCCAGTAGTCTCCAGTGGACCGGGGAGCTGTTTTTT,CASSLQWTGELFF,-,-,TRBV19,TRBJ2-2
TGTGCCATCAGTCAATCGGGACAGGGGGGAGATGGCTACACCTTC,CAISQSGQGGDGYTF,TRBD1,-,TRBV10-3,TRBJ1-2
TGCGCCAGCAGCCAGCTAGCGGGGACGCAGTATTTT,CASSQLAGTQYF,TRBD2,-,TRBV4-1,TRBJ2-3
TGTGCCAGTAGTATAGGGGCCCAGAGACAAGGTGGGGAAAAACTGTTTTTT,CASSIGAQRQGGEKLFF,-,few,TRBV19,TRBJ1-4
TGTGCCAGCAGCACCGGGACAGGGGCAAATGGCTACACCTTC,CASSTGTGANGYTF,TRBD1,-,TRBV5-5,TRBJ1-2